A single sample is the source of the 2 T cell receptor beta chains below, sequenced in a study of cytomegalovirus exposure and HLA in healthy donors. Amplification used 60 Vbeta primers and 13 Jbeta primers. The data were produced by immunoSEQ multiplex PCR, yet TCRdb's version contains in-frame clones alone and is incomplete. The table has about 160,000 clones, about 88% seen once. The specimen was PBMCs. These receptors were obtained from a man younger than 30 in good health and CMV-seropositive.

This clone has more than one count but fewer than ten. Within the sample, other DNA sequences also encode this same CDR3. The chain employs TRBV18 and TRBJ1-5; D is unclear. CDR1 KGHSH and CDR2 LQKENI come from the germline V gene. Trimming shortened V by 2 bases and J by 1 base, and 9 bases separated the two germline ends. This CDR3 has 15 amino acids. The CDR3 spells CASSPDGNSNQPQHF. The CDR3 DNA reads TGTGCCAGCTCACCAGACGGGAACAGCAATCAGCCCCAGCATTTT.

As DNA, the CDR3 is TGTGCCAGTAGTATCGGGGACAGAGCCTATGGCTACACCTTC. Amino acid sequence: CASSIGDRAYGYTF. This rearrangement joins TRBV19 to TRBJ1-2, with TRBD1 matching 7 bases. Unmatched junction bases numbered 5, after V lost 3 bases and J lost 4 bases. The length of the CDR3 is 14 residues. Germline V lookup: CDR1 LNHDA, CDR2 SQIVND (reference sequence). Based on the CDR3 plus reference TRBV19 and TRBJ1-2, the full variable domain is DGGITQSPKYLFRKEGQNVTLSCEQNLNHDAMYWYRQDPGQGLRLIYYSQIVNDFQKGDIAEGYSVSREKKESFPLTVTSAQKNPTAFYLCASSIGDRAYGYTFGSGTRLTVV.